This T cell receptor beta chain was documented in a study of blood T cell repertoires in COVID-19. Profiled with immunoSEQ multiplex PCR; TCRdb holds only in-frame clones, not every one. The profile shows about 140,000 clones, roughly 83% of them singletons. The germline V gene encodes CDR1 SGDLS and CDR2 YYNGEE. V lost 4 bases, J lost 0 bases, and 11 bases lay in between. This CDR3 contains 15 residues. The origin of this receptor is a man aged 40-49 years with acute COVID-19. The sample comprised PBMCs or T cells enriched from blood (not recorded which). The genes are TRBV9 and TRBJ1-3, with D unclear. DNA of the CDR3: TGTGCCAGCAGCTCCTCGGGGATCTCTGGAAACACCATATATTTT. The encoded protein is CASSSSGISGNTIYF.